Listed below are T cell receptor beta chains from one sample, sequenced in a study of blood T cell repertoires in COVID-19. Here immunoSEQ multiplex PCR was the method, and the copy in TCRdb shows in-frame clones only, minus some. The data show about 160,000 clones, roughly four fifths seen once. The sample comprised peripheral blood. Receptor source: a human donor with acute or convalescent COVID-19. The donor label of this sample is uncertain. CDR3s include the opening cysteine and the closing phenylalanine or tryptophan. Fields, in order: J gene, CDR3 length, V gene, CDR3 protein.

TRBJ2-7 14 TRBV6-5 CASSRDSFSYEQYF
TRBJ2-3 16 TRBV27 CASRRTGSTSTDTQYF
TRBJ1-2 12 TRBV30 CACPGQTYGYTF
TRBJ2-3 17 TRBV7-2 CASSPQVGRDGTDTQYF
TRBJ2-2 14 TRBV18 CASSPAGNDGELFF
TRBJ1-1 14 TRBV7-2 CASCIGAMNTEAFF
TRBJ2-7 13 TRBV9 CASSLRGRDEQYF
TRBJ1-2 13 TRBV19 CASSKGQNYGYTF
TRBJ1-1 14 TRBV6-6 CASSPGQPNTEAFF
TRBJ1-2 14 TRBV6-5 CASGSGTGDYGYTF
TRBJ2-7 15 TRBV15 CATSRDWDSAYEQYF
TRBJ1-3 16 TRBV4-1 CASSQRVGLSGNTIYF
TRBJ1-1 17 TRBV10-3 CAISESYGQGSNTEAFF
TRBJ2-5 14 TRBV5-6 CASSPRREGATQYF
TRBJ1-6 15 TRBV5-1 CASSIDRFLNSPLHF
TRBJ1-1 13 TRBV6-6 CASSYSEGGEAFF
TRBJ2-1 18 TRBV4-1 CASSQDLGGSRQSAEQFF
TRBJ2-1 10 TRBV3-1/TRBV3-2 CAAGYNEQFF
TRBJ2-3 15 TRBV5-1 CASSLVAGGRDTQYF
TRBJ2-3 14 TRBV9 CASSVAGNTDTQYF
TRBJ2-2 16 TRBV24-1 CATSDRRGANTGELFF
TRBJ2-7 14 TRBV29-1 CSVPGTGNSYEQYF
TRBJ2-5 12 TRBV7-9 CASSLPFETQYF
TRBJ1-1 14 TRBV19 CASSITGKVSEAFF
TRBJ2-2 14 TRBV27 CASRLAGRRGELFF
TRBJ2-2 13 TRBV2 CASSRQSTGELFF
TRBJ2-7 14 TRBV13 CASSLVSGEYEQYF
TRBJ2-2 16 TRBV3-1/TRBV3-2 CASSQNTGANTGELFF
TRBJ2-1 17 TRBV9 CASSVGFRGALQSEQFF
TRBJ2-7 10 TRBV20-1 CSASLYEQYF
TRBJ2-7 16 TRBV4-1 CASSQVIRPGTYEQYF
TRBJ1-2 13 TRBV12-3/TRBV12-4 CASTEQQGVGYTF
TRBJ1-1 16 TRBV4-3 CASSQDVGALNTEAFF
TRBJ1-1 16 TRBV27 CASSRVPGTGSAEAFF
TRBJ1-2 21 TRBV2 CASSAAYWGSGAGTGVNGYTF
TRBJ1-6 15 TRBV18 CASSPDAGHNSPLHF
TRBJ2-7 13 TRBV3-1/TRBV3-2 CASSQSGEDEQYF
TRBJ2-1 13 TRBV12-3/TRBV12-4 CASSLAQGNEQFF
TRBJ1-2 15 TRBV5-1 CASSLEPGEDYGYTF
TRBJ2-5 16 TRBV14 CASSLIASRGQETQYF
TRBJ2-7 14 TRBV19 CASSKRTASYEQYF
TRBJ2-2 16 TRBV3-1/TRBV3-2 CASSQVRPGSTGELFF
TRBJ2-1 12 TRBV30 CAWSAGRVGQFF
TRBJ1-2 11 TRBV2 CASSSSYGYTF
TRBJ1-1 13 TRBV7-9 CASSLEGRTEAFF
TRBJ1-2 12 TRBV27 CASSSTGWGYTF
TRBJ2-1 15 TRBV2 CASSEVQVGGNEQFF
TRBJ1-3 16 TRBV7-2 CASSGGASPSGNTIYF
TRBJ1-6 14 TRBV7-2 CASSPQVYNSPLHF
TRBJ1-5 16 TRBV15 CATRQGGMGSNQPQHF
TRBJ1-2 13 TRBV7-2 CASSSTGTGTYTF
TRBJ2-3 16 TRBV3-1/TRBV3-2 CASSLQGTPSTDTQYF